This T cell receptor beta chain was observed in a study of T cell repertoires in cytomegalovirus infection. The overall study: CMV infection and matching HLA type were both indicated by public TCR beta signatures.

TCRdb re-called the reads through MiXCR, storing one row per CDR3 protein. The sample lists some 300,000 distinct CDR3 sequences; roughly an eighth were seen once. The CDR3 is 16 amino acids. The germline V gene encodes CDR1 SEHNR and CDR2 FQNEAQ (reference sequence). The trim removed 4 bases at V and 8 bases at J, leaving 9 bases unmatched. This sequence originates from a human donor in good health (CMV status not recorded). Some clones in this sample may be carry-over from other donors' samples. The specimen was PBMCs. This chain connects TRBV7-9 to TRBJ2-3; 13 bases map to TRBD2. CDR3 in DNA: TGTGCCAGCAGCTCCCTTTGGACTAGCGGGAGCCCTACGCAGTATTTT. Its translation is CASSSLWTSGSPTQYF. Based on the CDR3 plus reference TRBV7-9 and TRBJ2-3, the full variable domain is DTGVSQNPRHKITKRGQNVTFRCDPISEHNRLYWYRQTLGQGPEFLTYFQNEAQLEKSRLLSDRFSAERPKGSFSTLEIQRTEQGDSAMYLCASSSLWTSGSPTQYFGPGTRLTVL.